This is a list of T cell receptor beta chains from one sample in a study of blood T cells in healthy people across ages. In TCRdb, the 5' RACE reads were re-called with MiXCR into one record per CDR3 protein. The profile shows over 1,300,000 distinct CDR3 sequences, roughly 64% of them singletons. Sequencing input: blood. These receptors all come from a man aged 18 to 30 in good health. CDR3s include the opening cysteine and the closing phenylalanine or tryptophan. A D gene is named only where the DNA matches it firmly. Clone sizes are given selectively: once, few, many, or a class where the clone is expanded.

>TRBV12-5|-|-|TRBJ1-2
TGTGCTAGTGCCCAGGGACCGAGCTATGGCTACACCTTC
CASAQGPSYGYTF
>TRBV20-1|-|-|TRBJ1-6
TGCAGTGCCGGCGCAGGGTCACCCCTCCACTTT
CSAGAGSPLHF
>TRBV10-3|-|few|TRBJ1-6
TGTGCCATCAGTGAATTAAGTGGTTCACCCCTCCACTTT
CAISELSGSPLHF
>TRBV7-2|TRBD2|-|TRBJ2-3
TGTGCCAGCAGCCCATTCCTAGCGGGAGGGCCTCATACGCAGTATTTT
CASSPFLAGGPHTQYF
>TRBV7-2|-|-|TRBJ2-1
TGTGCCAGCAGCCAAAGCGGACCAAGCTCCTACAATGAGCAGTTCTTC
CASSQSGPSSYNEQFF
>TRBV30|TRBD1|-|TRBJ2-7
TGTGCCTGGAGTGCCCTGACAGGGATGGGGGAGCAGTACTTC
CAWSALTGMGEQYF
>TRBV7-8|-|-|TRBJ2-7
TGTGCCAGCAGCCCGCGGCCGGGACATCGGACCTACGAGCAGTACTTC
CASSPRPGHRTYEQYF
>TRBV3-1|TRBD2|-|TRBJ2-7
TGTGCCAGCAGCCAAGATGGACTAGATCGCTCCTACGAGCAGTACTTC
CASSQDGLDRSYEQYF
>TRBV7-8|-|-|TRBJ2-1
TGTGCCAGCAGCTTAAGTACTAGGGGTGAGCAGTTCTTC
CASSLSTRGEQFF
>TRBV29-1|-|few|TRBJ2-3
TGCAGCGTTGAATTGGACAGTCCCTCCACAGATACGCAGTATTTT
CSVELDSPSTDTQYF
>TRBV21-1|-|-|TRBJ2-5
TGTGCCAGCAGCAAAGGGGGCAGGGAGAGATCCGAAGAGACCCAGTACTTC
CASSKGGRERSEETQYF
>TRBV2|TRBD1|-|TRBJ2-7
TGTGCCAGCACCATCGTCGGACAGGGGAACTACGAGCAGTACTTC
CASTIVGQGNYEQYF
>TRBV28|-|-|TRBJ2-4
TGTGCCAGCAGTTTCCCGAGGGCATGGCAGTACTTC
CASSFPRAWQYF
>TRBV29-1|-|few|TRBJ1-2
TGCAGCGTTGAAGGTGAGGATGGCTACACCTTC
CSVEGEDGYTF
>TRBV4-1|TRBD1|-|TRBJ2-5
TGCGCCAGCAGCCAAGACGGACAGGGCCAAGAGACCCAGTACTTC
CASSQDGQGQETQYF
>TRBV21-1|-|-|TRBJ2-1
TGTGCCAGCAGCCCCCCTAGGGGGGTCACGAATGAGCAGTTCTTC
CASSPPRGVTNEQFF
>TRBV29-1|-|few|TRBJ2-5
TGCAGCGTTATTGGCAGGGTCCAAGAGACCCAGTACTTC
CSVIGRVQETQYF
>TRBV28|-|few|TRBJ2-7
TGTGCCATTAGTGCAGGGTCATCCTACGAGCAGTACTTC
CAISAGSSYEQYF
>TRBV29-1|TRBD2|-|TRBJ2-7
TGCAGCACCGCCGGGACTAGCGGAAACGAGCAGTACTTC
CSTAGTSGNEQYF
>TRBV28|TRBD2|-|TRBJ2-5
TGTGCCAGCAGTTTCCTAAAGGGACTAGCGGGGGAGACCCAGTACTTC
CASSFLKGLAGETQYF
>TRBV3-1|-|once|TRBJ2-7
TGTGCCAGCAGCCAAACGATATCGAGAACCGAGCAGTACTTC
CASSQTISRTEQYF
>TRBV6-2/TRBV6-3|-|-|TRBJ2-5
TGTGCCAGCAGAGGAGCCCCCGGACTGCAAGAGACCCAGTACTTC
CASRGAPGLQETQYF
>TRBV3-1|TRBD1|few|TRBJ2-7
TGTGCCAGCAGCCGTAGGGGGACAGTCATGTACGAGCAGTACTTC
CASSRRGTVMYEQYF
>TRBV2|TRBD1|-|TRBJ1-2
TGTGCCAGCAGGACCGGGACAGGGTCATCCTATGGCTACACCTTC
CASRTGTGSSYGYTF
>TRBV7-2|-|-|TRBJ1-2
TGTGCCAGCAGCGCGACACTTAAAGATGGCTACACCTTC
CASSATLKDGYTF
>TRBV12-3/TRBV12-4|-|-|TRBJ2-4
TGTGCCAGCAGTGGGGCCCACAGGGGACTAGCCAAAAACATTCAGTACTTC
CASSGAHRGLAKNIQYF
>TRBV4-1|-|-|TRBJ2-7
TGCGCCAGCAGCGTGGGCCCCGGTAGTCCCGAGCAGTACTTC
CASSVGPGSPEQYF
>TRBV3-1|TRBD1|-|TRBJ1-2
TGTGCCAGCAGCCAACTTCCGGGACAGGGGAATGGCTACACCTTC
CASSQLPGQGNGYTF
>TRBV2|-|-|TRBJ2-2
TGTGCCAGCCACGGTTACGGAGATCTGAACACCGGGGAGCTGTTTTTT
CASHGYGDLNTGELFF
>TRBV6-2/TRBV6-3|TRBD1|-|TRBJ1-5
TGTGCCAGCATCCGCGGACAGGAAGTGGTCCTGGATCAGCCCCAGCATTTT
CASIRGQEVVLDQPQHF
>TRBV7-2|-|-|TRBJ2-5
TGTGCCAGCAGCTTTGGTGACTCGGCTAGCCCGTACCAAGAGACCCAGTACTTC
CASSFGDSASPYQETQYF
>TRBV6-5|-|-|TRBJ2-1
TGTGCCAGCAGTTACAGTTGGGGGGCCGCCGGAAATGAGCAGTTCTTC
CASSYSWGAAGNEQFF
>TRBV7-2|-|-|TRBJ2-7
TGTGCCAGCAGCTTAGGAGGGCGGAGTTACTACGAGCAGTACTTC
CASSLGGRSYYEQYF